The rows below give T cell receptor beta chains drawn from one sample of a study of early T cells in non-severe SARS-CoV-2 infection. From the 5' RACE reads, TCRdb called clonotypes with MiXCR, one entry per CDR3 protein. The sample comprises around 28,000 distinct CDR3 sequences, around 5.2% of which are singletons, and roughly 2.7% rests with the top ten. Sequenced: whole blood. These receptors were taken from an adult who was a healthcare worker with PCR-confirmed SARS-CoV-2 infection or an uninfected control (not recorded which). CDR3s include the opening cysteine and the closing phenylalanine or tryptophan. The D gene is left open where the match is weak. Clone size appears in some rows only: once, few, many, or a class for an expanded clone.

j_gene	v_gene	abundance	d_gene	CDR3aa	CDR3nt
TRBJ1-2	TRBV3-1	many	NA	CASSQGRAAYGYTF	TGTGCCAGCAGCCAGGGACGGGCGGCCTATGGCTACACCTTC
TRBJ2-7	TRBV5-1	many	NA	CASSLAGQNYEQYF	TGCGCCAGCAGCTTGGCCGGCCAAAACTACGAGCAGTACTTC
TRBJ2-7	TRBV9	medium-sized	TRBD1	CASSPRQGVINEQYF	TGTGCCAGCAGCCCGCGACAGGGAGTTATCAACGAGCAGTACTTC
TRBJ2-6	TRBV29-1	many	NA	CSVEEQALVSGANVLTF	TGCAGCGTTGAAGAACAGGCTTTAGTTTCTGGGGCCAACGTCCTGACTTTC
TRBJ2-1	TRBV11-1	many	TRBD2	CASSLGGGRLTGTSGIYNEQFF	TGTGCCAGCAGCCTCGGGGGTGGCCGGCTCACCGGGACTAGCGGGATTTACAATGAGCAGTTCTTC
TRBJ2-1	TRBV30	many	NA	CAWSSSYNEQFF	TGTGCCTGGAGCTCATCCTACAATGAGCAGTTCTTC
TRBJ2-3	TRBV10-1	NA	TRBD1	CASRAGGLGDTQYF	TGCGCCAGCAGGGCAGGGGGATTAGGAGATACGCAGTATTTT
TRBJ2-5	TRBV5-5	many	TRBD1	CASSFGQGRETQYF	TGTGCCAGCAGTTTTGGACAGGGGAGGGAGACCCAGTACTTC
TRBJ2-5	TRBV2	many	NA	CASTGDGQETQYF	TGTGCCAGCACCGGGGACGGACAAGAGACCCAGTACTTC
TRBJ1-2	TRBV29-1	NA	NA	CSVAGPGYTF	TGCAGCGTTGCGGGGCCCGGCTACACCTTC
TRBJ2-1	TRBV6-8	many	TRBD2	CASSYPPSGGADEQFF	TGTGCCAGCAGTTACCCTCCTAGCGGGGGTGCGGATGAGCAGTTCTTC
TRBJ2-3	TRBV5-5	few	TRBD2	CASSPGSGADTQYF	TGTGCCAGCAGCCCCGGGAGCGGGGCCGATACGCAGTATTTT
TRBJ2-7	TRBV29-1	few	TRBD1	CSVTRPGQEEYEQYF	TGCAGCGTTACCCGACCGGGACAGGAAGAATACGAGCAGTACTTC
TRBJ1-4	TRBV6-1	many	NA	CASSETGGSEKLFF	TGTGCCAGCAGTGAAACGGGGGGTTCGGAAAAACTGTTTTTT
TRBJ1-1	TRBV3-1	NA	NA	CASSQVATLTANTEAFF	TGTGCCAGCAGCCAAGTGGCGACCCTAACAGCAAACACTGAAGCTTTCTTT
TRBJ2-4	TRBV28	NA	TRBD2	CASSPSTLAGGRGNIQYF	TGTGCCAGCAGTCCATCCACCTTAGCGGGGGGAAGGGGAAACATTCAGTACTTC
TRBJ1-1	TRBV27	many	NA	CASSLKENTEAFF	TGTGCCAGCAGTTTAAAAGAGAACACTGAAGCTTTCTTT
TRBJ1-1	TRBV6-6	many	NA	CASSPRGNTEAFF	TGTGCCAGCAGCCCCCGGGGTAACACTGAAGCTTTCTTT
TRBJ2-2	TRBV4-1	many	NA	CASSLGQTTGELFF	TGCGCCAGCAGCCTCGGACAGACGACCGGGGAGCTGTTTTTT
TRBJ1-3	TRBV7-9	NA	NA	CASSLGGAGHF	TGTGCCAGCAGCTTAGGCGGGGCCGGGCATTTT
TRBJ2-7	TRBV28	many	TRBD2	CASSLRAGSSYEQYF	TGTGCCAGCAGTTTAAGAGCGGGGAGCTCCTACGAGCAGTACTTC
TRBJ2-1	TRBV12-3/TRBV12-4	NA	TRBD2	CASRVAGGPYNEQFF	TGTGCCAGCCGTGTAGCGGGAGGACCCTACAATGAGCAGTTCTTC
TRBJ2-4	TRBV9	few	TRBD2	CASSGGTSGNIQYF	TGTGCCAGCAGCGGAGGGACTAGCGGAAACATTCAGTACTTC
TRBJ2-7	TRBV6-2/TRBV6-3	NA	NA	CASRGGGTSYEQYF	TGTGCCTCGAGAGGGGGGGGCACATCCTACGAGCAGTACTTC
TRBJ1-5	TRBV5-8	many	NA	CASSLDPSNQPQHF	TGTGCCAGCAGCTTGGACCCTAGCAATCAGCCCCAGCATTTT
TRBJ2-7	TRBV7-9	many	NA	CASSTLGYEQYF	TGTGCCAGCAGCACCCTCGGCTACGAGCAGTACTTC
TRBJ2-1	TRBV7-6	many	NA	CASSGRLGNEQFF	TGTGCCAGCAGCGGGCGACTAGGAAATGAGCAGTTCTTC
TRBJ1-5	TRBV19	many	NA	CASSMGGVSNQPQHF	TGTGCCAGTAGTATGGGAGGGGTAAGCAATCAGCCCCAGCATTTT
TRBJ2-5	TRBV5-4	many	TRBD2	CASTLRLAGEQETQYF	TGTGCCAGCACCCTCAGACTAGCGGGAGAGCAAGAGACCCAGTACTTC
TRBJ2-7	TRBV28	many	NA	CASSFWGGGGHEQYF	TGTGCCAGCAGTTTTTGGGGCGGGGGCGGCCACGAGCAGTACTTC
TRBJ2-1	TRBV11-3	many	TRBD2	CASRSRGDEQFF	TGTGCCAGCAGGTCGCGGGGGGATGAGCAGTTCTTC
TRBJ1-5	TRBV9	many	NA	CASSKFDSSNQPQHF	TGTGCCAGCAGCAAATTCGACAGCAGCAATCAGCCCCAGCATTTT
TRBJ1-1	TRBV30	few	NA	CAWSRGETEAFF	TGTGCCTGGAGTAGAGGGGAAACTGAAGCTTTCTTT
TRBJ2-5	TRBV19	many	NA	CASRHDRTQETQYF	TGTGCCAGTAGACATGACAGGACCCAAGAGACCCAGTACTTC
TRBJ2-2	TRBV12-3/TRBV12-4	NA	TRBD2	CASSARTWGLAGAETGELFF	TGTGCCAGCAGTGCTAGGACCTGGGGGTTGGCGGGAGCGGAAACCGGGGAGCTGTTTTTT
TRBJ1-4	TRBV7-9	many	NA	CASSLAEAVLNEKLFF	TGTGCCAGCAGCTTAGCAGAGGCGGTTCTTAATGAAAAACTGTTTTTT
TRBJ1-1	TRBV24-1	many	NA	CATSDPPGERAFF	TGTGCCACCAGTGACCCCCCGGGGGAACGAGCTTTCTTT
TRBJ1-2	TRBV11-2	few	NA	CASSLGEPVKDYGYTF	TGTGCCAGCAGCTTGGGGGAGCCCGTAAAGGACTATGGCTACACCTTC
TRBJ2-3	TRBV30	medium-sized	NA	CAWSALGDTQYF	TGTGCCTGGAGTGCTCTCGGGGATACGCAGTATTTT
TRBJ2-7	TRBV7-2	many	NA	CASSLTLGLALAEQYF	TGTGCCAGCAGCTTAACTTTAGGGCTAGCGCTGGCCGAGCAGTACTTC
TRBJ2-2	TRBV30	few	NA	CAWNWEHTGELFF	TGTGCCTGGAATTGGGAGCACACCGGGGAGCTGTTTTTT
TRBJ2-2	TRBV11-2	many	TRBD2	CASSSRTSQSGELFF	TGTGCCAGCAGCTCGAGGACTAGCCAGTCCGGGGAGCTGTTTTTT
TRBJ1-6	TRBV27	many	TRBD1	CASRATLGQENRSYNSPLHF	TGTGCCAGCCGAGCGACTTTAGGACAGGAGAACAGGTCCTATAATTCACCCCTCCACTTT
TRBJ2-1	TRBV7-6	medium-sized	NA	CASSSYEDEQFF	TGTGCCAGCAGCTCCTACGAGGATGAGCAGTTCTTC
TRBJ1-3	TRBV6-6	NA	NA	CASSQIRGSGNTIYF	TGTGCCAGCAGTCAAATCAGGGGTTCAGGAAACACCATATATTTT
TRBJ1-2	TRBV10-1	many	NA	CASSESGFPYGYTF	TGCGCCAGCAGTGAGAGCGGTTTTCCTTATGGCTACACCTTC